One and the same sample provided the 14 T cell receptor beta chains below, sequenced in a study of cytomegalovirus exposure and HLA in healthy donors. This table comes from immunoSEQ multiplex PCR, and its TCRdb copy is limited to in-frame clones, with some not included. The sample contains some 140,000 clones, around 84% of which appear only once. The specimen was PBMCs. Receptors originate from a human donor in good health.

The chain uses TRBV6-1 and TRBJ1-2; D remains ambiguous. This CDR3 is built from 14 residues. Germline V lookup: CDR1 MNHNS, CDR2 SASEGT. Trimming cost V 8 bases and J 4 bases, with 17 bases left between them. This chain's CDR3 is CASRSEGSGYGYTF. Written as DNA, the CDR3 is TGTGCCAGCCGGTCGGAAGGCAGCGGCTATGGCTACACCTTC.

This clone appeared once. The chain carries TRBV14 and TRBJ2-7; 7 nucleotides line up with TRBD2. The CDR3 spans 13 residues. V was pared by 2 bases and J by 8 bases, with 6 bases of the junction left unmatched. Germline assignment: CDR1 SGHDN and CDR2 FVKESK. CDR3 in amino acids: CASSQTPAGQQYF. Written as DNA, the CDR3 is TGTGCCAGCAGCCAAACCCCAGCGGGACAGCAGTACTTC.

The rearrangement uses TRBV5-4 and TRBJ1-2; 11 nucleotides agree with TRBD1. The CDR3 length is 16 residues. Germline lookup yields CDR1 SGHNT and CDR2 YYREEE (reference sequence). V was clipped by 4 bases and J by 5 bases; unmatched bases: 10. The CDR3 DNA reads TGTGCCAGCAGCCTTCCGGGACAGGGGGTATCGTATGGCTACACCTTC. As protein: CASSLPGQGVSYGYTF. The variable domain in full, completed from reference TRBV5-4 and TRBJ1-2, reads ETGVTQSPTHLIKTRGQQVTLRCSSQSGHNTVSWYQQALGQGPQFIFQYYREEENGRGNFPPRFSGLQFPNYSSELNVNALELDDSALYLCASSLPGQGVSYGYTFGSGTRLTVV.

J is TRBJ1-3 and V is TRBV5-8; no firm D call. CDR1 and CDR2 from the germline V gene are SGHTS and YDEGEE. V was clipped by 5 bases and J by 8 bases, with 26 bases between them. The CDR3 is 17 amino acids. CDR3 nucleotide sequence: TGTGCCAGCAGTCCCCCGGGATCCAAGGCCTTCGGGGACACCATATATTTT. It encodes CASSPPGSKAFGDTIYF.

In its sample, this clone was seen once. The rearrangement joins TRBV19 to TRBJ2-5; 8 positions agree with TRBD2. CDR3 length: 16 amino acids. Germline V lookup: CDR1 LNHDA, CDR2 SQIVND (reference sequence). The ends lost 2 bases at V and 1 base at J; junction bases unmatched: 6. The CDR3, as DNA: TGTGCCAGTAGTATAAGTCCGGGGGGGGCCCAAGAGACCCAGTACTTC. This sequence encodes CASSISPGGAQETQYF.

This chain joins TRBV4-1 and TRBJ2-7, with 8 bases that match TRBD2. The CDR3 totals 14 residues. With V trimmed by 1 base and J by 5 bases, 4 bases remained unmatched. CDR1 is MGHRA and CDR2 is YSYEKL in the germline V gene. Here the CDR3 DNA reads TGCGCCAGCAGCCAAGCGGGAGGGCCGAACGAGCAGTACTTC. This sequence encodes CASSQAGGPNEQYF.

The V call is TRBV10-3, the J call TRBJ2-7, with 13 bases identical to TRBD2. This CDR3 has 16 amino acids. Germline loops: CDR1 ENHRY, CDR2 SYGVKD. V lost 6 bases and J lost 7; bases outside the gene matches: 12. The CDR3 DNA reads TGTGCCATCAGCGCCAGACTAGCGGGAGGTTCTCATGAGCAGTACTTC. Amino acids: CAISARLAGGSHEQYF.

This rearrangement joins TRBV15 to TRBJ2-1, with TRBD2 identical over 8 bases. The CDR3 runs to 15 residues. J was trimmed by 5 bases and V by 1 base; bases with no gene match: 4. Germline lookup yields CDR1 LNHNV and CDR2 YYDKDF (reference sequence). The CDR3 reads CATSRGAGGHNEQFF. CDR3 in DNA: TGTGCCACCAGCAGAGGGGCGGGGGGCCACAATGAGCAGTTCTTC.

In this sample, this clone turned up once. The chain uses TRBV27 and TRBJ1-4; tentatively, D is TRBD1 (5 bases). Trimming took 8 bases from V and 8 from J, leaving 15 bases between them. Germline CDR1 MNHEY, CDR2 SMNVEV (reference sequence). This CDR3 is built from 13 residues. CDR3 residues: CASQRRGGEKLFF. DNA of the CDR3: TGTGCCAGCCAACGGAGGGGAGGCGAAAAACTGTTTTTT.

The CDR3 sequence is CASDSLSLRSYGYTF. CDR3 sequence (DNA): TGTGCCAGCGATTCCCTTTCGTTGCGAAGCTATGGCTACACCTTC. The J gene is TRBJ1-2, the V gene TRBV11-2; D call uncertain. The germline V and J ends were trimmed by 8 bases and 4 bases, with 20 bases remaining between them. The germline gives CDR1 SGHAT, CDR2 FQNNGV. The CDR3 is made up of 15 amino acids.

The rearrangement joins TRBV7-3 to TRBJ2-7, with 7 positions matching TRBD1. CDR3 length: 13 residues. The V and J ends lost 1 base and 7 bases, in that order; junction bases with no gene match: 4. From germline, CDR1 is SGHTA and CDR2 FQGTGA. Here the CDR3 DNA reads TGTGCCAGCAGCTTAATGACAGGGTTTGAGCAGTACTTC. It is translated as CASSLMTGFEQYF. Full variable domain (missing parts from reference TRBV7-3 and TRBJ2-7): GAGVSQTPSNKVTEKGKYVELRCDPISGHTALYWYRQSLGQGPEFLIYFQGTGAADDSGLPNDRFFAVRPEGSVSTLKIQRTERGDSAVYLCASSLMTGFEQYFGPGTRLTVT.

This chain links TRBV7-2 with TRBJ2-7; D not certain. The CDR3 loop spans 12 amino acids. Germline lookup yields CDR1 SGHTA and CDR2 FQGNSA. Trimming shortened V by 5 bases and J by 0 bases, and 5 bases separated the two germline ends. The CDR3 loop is CASSPLSYEQYF. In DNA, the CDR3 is TGTGCCAGCAGCCCTCTCTCCTACGAGCAGTACTTC.

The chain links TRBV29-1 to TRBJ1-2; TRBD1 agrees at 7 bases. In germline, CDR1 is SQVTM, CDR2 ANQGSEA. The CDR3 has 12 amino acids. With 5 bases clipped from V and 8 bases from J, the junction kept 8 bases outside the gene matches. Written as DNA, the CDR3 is TGCAGCGTTACACAGGGGTCTTACGGCTACACCTTC. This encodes CSVTQGSYGYTF.

CDR3 region: CSAPSLWKAFF. DNA for the CDR3: TGCAGTGCTCCTTCACTATGGAAAGCTTTCTTT. The genes are TRBV20-1 and TRBJ1-1; D is unclear. Germline CDR1 and CDR2: DFQATT and SNEGSKA (reference sequence). There are 11 residues in the CDR3. V gave up 5 bases and J gave up 9 bases, with 13 bases separating them.